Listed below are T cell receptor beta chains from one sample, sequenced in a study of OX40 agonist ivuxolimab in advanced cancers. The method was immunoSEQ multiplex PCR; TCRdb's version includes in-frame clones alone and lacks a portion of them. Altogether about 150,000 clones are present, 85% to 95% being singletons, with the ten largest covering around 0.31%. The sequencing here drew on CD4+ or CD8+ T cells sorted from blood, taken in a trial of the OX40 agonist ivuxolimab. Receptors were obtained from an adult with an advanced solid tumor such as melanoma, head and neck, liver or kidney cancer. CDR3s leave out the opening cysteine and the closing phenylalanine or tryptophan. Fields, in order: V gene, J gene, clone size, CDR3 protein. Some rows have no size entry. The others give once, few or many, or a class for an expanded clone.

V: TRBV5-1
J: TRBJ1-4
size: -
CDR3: ASSPWQGGEKLF

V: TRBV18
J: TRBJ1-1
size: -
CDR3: ASSRQGANTEAF

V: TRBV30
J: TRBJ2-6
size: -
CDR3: AWRQGGTSGANVLT

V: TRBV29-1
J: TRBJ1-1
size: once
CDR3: SVEEVNTEAF

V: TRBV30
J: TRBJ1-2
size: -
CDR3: AWSTGNNYGYT

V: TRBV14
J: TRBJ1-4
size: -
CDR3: ASSRTRINEKLF

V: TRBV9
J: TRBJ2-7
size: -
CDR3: ASSDRDRDYEQY

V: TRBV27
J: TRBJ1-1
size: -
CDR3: ASSLDRLGTEAF

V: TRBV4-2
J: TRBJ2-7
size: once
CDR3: ASSSRAGGGSYEQY

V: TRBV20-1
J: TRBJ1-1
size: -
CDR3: SAPSNTEAF